Listed below are T cell receptor beta chains from one sample, sequenced in a study of blood T cell repertoires in COVID-19. Here immunoSEQ multiplex PCR was the method, and the copy in TCRdb shows in-frame clones only, minus some. The sample carries about 190,000 clones, around nine tenths recorded once. The source material was peripheral blood. All receptors come from a woman aged 18 to 35 who had recovered from COVID-19. The conserved cysteine and the conserved F or W are not part of the CDR3 here.

J gene	V gene	CDR3 protein
TRBJ1-4	TRBV27	ASSPLPSRGNEKLF
TRBJ2-1	TRBV6-4	ASSVLADNEQF
TRBJ1-1	TRBV3-1/TRBV3-2	ASRPTGGYTEAF
TRBJ2-2	TRBV7-2	ASSQGGVNTGELF
TRBJ1-2	TRBV29-1	SVVEGDGYT
TRBJ2-2	TRBV2	ASSEVGGGYTGELF
TRBJ1-1	TRBV29-1	SGDRLNTEAF
TRBJ1-1	TRBV19	ASSIGLTGYTEAF
TRBJ1-2	TRBV7-2	ASSLWDRGYGYT
TRBJ2-7	TRBV19	ASNPGGVTYEQY
TRBJ2-1	TRBV19	ASRRSNRGENEQF
TRBJ2-1	TRBV12-5	ASGFWDRPYNEQF
TRBJ1-5	TRBV7-3	ASSLSRGQPQH
TRBJ2-2	TRBV19	ASSHGLTGELF
TRBJ2-5	TRBV6-5	ASKGLAKYQETQY
TRBJ2-1	TRBV7-3	ASSLTRGTEQF
TRBJ2-1	TRBV5-1	ASSLEIGPYNEQF
TRBJ2-7	TRBV28	ASGGDRAY
TRBJ1-1	TRBV5-4	ASSRNRGLNTEAF